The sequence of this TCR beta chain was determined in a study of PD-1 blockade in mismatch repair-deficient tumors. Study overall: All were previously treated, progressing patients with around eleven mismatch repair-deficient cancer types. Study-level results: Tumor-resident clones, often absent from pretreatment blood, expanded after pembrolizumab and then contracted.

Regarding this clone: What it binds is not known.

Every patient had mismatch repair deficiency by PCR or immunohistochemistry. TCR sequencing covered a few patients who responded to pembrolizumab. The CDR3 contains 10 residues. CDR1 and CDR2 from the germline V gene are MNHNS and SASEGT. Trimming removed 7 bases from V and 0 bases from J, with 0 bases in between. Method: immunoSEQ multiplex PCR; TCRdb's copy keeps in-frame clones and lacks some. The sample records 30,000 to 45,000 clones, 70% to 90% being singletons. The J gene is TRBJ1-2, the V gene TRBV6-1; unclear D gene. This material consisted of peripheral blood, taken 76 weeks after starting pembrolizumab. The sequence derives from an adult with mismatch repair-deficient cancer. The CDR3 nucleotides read TGTGCCAGCACTAACTATGGCTACACCTTC. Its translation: CASTNYGYTF.